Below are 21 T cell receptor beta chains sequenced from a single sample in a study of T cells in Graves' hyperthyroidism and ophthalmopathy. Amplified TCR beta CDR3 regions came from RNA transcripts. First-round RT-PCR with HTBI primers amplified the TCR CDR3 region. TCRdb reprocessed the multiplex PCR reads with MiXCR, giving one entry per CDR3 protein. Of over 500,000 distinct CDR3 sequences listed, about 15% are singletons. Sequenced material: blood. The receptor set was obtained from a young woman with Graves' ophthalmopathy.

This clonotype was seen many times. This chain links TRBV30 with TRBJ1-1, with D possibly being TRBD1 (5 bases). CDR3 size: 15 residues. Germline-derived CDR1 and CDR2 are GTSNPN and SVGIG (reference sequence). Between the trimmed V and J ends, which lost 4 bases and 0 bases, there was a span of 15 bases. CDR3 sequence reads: CAWTLLTGMNTEAFF. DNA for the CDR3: TGTGCCTGGACCCTACTCACAGGCATGAACACTGAAGCTTTCTTT.

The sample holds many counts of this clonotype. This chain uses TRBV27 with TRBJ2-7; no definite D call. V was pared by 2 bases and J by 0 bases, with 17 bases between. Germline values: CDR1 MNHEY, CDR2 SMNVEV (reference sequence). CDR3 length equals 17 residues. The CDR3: CASSLPGWQCSSYEQYF. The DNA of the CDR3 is TGTGCCAGCAGTTTACCAGGTTGGCAGTGCAGCTCCTACGAGCAGTACTTC.

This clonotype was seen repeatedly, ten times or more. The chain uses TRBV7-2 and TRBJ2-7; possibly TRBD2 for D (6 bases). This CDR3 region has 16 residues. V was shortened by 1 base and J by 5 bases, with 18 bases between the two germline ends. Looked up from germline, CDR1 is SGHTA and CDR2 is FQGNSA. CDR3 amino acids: CASSLVAASVFDEQYF. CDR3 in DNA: TGTGCCAGCAGCTTAGTTGCGGCTAGCGTCTTCGACGAGCAGTACTTC. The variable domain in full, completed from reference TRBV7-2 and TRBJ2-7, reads GAGVSQSPSNKVTEKGKDVELRCDPISGHTALYWYRQSLGQGLEFLIYFQGNSAPDKSGLPSDRFSAERTGGSVSTLTIQRTQQEDSAVYLCASSLVAASVFDEQYFGPGTRLTVT.

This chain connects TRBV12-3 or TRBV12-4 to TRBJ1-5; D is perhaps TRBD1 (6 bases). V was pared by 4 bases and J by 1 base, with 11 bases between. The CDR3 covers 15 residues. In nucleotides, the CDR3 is TGTGCCAGCAGTTCGGACAGTGGGAGCAATCAGCCCCAGCATTTT. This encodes CASSSDSGSNQPQHF.

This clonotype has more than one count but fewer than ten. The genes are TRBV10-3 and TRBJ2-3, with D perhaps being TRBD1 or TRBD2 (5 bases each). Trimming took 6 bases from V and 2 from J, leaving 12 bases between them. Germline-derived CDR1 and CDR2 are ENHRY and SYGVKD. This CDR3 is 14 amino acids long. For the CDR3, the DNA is TGTGCCATCAGCCCCGGGACCTCCACAGATACGCAGTATTTT. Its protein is CAISPGTSTDTQYF.

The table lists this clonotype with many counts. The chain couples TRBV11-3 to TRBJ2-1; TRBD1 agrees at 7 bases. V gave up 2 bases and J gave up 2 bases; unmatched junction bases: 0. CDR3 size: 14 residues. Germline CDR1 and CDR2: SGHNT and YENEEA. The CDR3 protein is CASSLTGAYNEQFF. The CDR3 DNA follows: TGTGCCAGCAGCTTAACAGGGGCCTACAATGAGCAGTTCTTC.

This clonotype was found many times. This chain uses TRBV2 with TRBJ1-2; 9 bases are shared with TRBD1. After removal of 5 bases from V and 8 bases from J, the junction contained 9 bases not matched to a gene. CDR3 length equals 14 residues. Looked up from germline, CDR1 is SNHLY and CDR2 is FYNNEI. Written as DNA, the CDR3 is TGTGCCAGCAGTTCAACAGGACAGGGGTACGGCTACACCTTC. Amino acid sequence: CASSSTGQGYGYTF.

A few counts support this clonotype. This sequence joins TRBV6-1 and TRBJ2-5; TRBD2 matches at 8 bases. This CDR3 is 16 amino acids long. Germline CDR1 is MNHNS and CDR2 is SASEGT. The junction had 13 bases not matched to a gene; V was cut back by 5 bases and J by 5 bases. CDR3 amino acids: CASSQAATSELETQYF. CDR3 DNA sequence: TGTGCCAGCAGTCAGGCCGCGACTAGCGAATTGGAGACCCAGTACTTC.

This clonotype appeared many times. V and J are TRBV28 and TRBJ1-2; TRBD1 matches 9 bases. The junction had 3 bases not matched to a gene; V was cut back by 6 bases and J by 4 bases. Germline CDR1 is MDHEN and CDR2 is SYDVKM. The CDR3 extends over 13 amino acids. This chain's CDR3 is CASRGQGLYGYTF. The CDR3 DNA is TGTGCCAGCAGGGGACAGGGCCTCTATGGCTACACCTTC.

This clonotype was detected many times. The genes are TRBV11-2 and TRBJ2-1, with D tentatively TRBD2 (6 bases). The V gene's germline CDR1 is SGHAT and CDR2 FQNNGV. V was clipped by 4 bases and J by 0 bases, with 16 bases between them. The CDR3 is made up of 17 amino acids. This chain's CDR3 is CASSSPLAVSSYNEQFF. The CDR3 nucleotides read TGTGCCAGCAGCTCCCCCTTAGCGGTTAGCTCCTACAATGAGCAGTTCTTC.

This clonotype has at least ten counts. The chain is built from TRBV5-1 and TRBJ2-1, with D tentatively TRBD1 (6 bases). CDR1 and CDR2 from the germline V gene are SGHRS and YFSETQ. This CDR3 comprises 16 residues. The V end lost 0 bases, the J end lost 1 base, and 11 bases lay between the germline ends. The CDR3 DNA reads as TGCGCCAGCAGCTTGGTAACCAGGGGTTCCTACAATGAGCAGTTCTTC. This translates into CASSLVTRGSYNEQFF.

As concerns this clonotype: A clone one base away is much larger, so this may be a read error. CDR3 sequence (DNA): TGTGCCAGCAGTGACGGGACTAGCGGGGGATACAATGAGCAGTTCTTC. Its protein product is CASSDGTSGGYNEQFF. The chain links TRBV6-1 to TRBJ2-1, with TRBD2 matching 14 bases. This CDR3 is 16 amino acids long. V dropped 3 bases and J dropped 4; count of bases not matched to a gene: 2. CDR1 MNHNS and CDR2 SASEGT come from the germline V gene.

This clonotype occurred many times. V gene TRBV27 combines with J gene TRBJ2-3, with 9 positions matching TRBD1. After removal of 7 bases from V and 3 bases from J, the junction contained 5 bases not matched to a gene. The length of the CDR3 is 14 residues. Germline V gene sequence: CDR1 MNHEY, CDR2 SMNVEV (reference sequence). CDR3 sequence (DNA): TGTGCCAGCAACAGCGGACAGGGGACAGATACGCAGTATTTT. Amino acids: CASNSGQGTDTQYF.

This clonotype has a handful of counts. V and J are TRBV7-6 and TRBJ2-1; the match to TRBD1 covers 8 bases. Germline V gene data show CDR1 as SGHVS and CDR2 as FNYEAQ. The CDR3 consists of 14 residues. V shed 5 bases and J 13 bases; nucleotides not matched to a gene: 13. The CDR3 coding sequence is TGTGCCAGCAGCGGAGGGGACAGGCCTCCCTCCCAGTTCTTC. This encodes CASSGGDRPPSQFF.

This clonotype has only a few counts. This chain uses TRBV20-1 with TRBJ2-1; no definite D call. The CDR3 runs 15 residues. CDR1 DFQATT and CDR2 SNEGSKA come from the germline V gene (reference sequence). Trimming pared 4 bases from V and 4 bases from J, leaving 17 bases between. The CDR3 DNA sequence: TGCAGTGCTACTCCCACTACTACTCCTTACAATGAGCAGTTCTTC. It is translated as CSATPTTTPYNEQFF.

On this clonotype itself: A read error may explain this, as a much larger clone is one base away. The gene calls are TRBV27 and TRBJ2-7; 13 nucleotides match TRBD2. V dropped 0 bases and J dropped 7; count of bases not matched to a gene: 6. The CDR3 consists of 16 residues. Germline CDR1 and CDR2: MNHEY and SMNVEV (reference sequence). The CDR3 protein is CASSLSLGLAGSEQYF. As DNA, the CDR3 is TGTGCCAGCAGTTTATCGTTGGGACTAGCGGGATCTGAGCAGTACTTC.

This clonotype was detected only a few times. The CDR3 protein is CASSPLGGGLAGDYNEQFF. CDR3 nucleotides: TGTGCCAGCAGCCCCCTCGGGGGTGGACTAGCGGGAGACTACAATGAGCAGTTCTTC. The chain carries TRBV7-3 and TRBJ2-1; 13 bases agree with TRBD2. Germline CDR1 SGHTA, CDR2 FQGTGA. The CDR3 consists of 19 residues. Trimming at V came to 5 bases and at J to 3 bases, leaving 13 bases not matched to a gene.

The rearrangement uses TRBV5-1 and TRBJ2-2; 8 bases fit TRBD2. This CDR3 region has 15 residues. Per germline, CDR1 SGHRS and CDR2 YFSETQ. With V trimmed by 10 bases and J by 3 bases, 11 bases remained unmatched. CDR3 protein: CAGPKAGDDTGELFF. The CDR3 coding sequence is TGCGCCGGTCCCAAAGCGGGGGATGACACCGGGGAGCTGTTTTTT.

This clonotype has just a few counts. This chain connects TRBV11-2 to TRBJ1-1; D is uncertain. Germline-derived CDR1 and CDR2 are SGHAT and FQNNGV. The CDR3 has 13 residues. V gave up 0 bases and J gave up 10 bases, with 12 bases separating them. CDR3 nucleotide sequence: TGTGCCAGCAGCTTAGAAGGGTCAGATCGAGCTTTCTTT. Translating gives CASSLEGSDRAFF.

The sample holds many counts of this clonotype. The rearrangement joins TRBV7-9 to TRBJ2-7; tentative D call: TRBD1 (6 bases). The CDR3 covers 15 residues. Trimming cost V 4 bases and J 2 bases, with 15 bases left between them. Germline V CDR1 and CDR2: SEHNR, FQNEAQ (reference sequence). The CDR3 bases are TGTGCCAGCAGCTCAAAGGACAGACCGACCTACGAGCAGTACTTC. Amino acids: CASSSKDRPTYEQYF.

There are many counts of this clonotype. The CDR3 reads CASSLRAGYGYTF. CDR3 nucleotide sequence: TGTGCCAGCAGCTTAAGAGCCGGTTATGGCTACACCTTC. The rearrangement links TRBV11-2 to TRBJ1-2; no reliable D call. Per germline, CDR1 SGHAT and CDR2 FQNNGV. There are 13 residues in the CDR3. V shed 2 bases and J shed 5 bases, with 9 bases lying between them.